This record looks at one T cell receptor beta chain sequence and its context. Antigen: not known. Clones were read by immunoSEQ multiplex PCR, and TCRdb kept only the in-frame ones, dropping some. Of fewer than 3 million clones detected, 85% to 95% appear once; the ten largest clones hold approximately 0.39%. The CDR3 consists of 15 residues. The germline V gene has CDR1 SGHTA and CDR2 FQGNSA. The germline V and J ends were trimmed by 5 bases and 2 bases, with 16 bases remaining between them. This record belongs to a study of shared clonotypes between healthy human individuals. Regarding the study as a whole: Non-shared clonotypes showed lower generation probabilities than clonotypes common to all four donors. Generally, naive subsets came out with larger estimated richness than memory subsets.

Sequencing was done on a sample of naive CD4+ T cells from PBMCs. Stated subset: CD45RA+ positively selected. V usage is TRBV7-2 and J usage is TRBJ2-7; D is possibly TRBD1 (5 bases). The sequence derives from a man aged 18 to 30 in good health. Some clones in this sample may be carry-over from other donors' samples. The CDR3 region has the DNA TGTGCCAGCAGCCCTTGGGGCACTCAAACCTACGAGCAGTACTTC. Translation gives CASSPWGTQTYEQYF.